The rows below give T cell receptor beta chains drawn from one sample of a study of regulatory T cells in long-lasting Graves disease. Each CDR3 protein is one row after TCRdb ran MiXCR on the multiplex PCR reads. The table has some 300,000 distinct CDR3 sequences, 22% seen once. The source was peripheral blood mononuclear cells (PBMCs), collected when the disease was refractory, from a patient treated with antithyroid drugs. The receptors were sampled from a female donor with Graves disease. The CDR3 runs from the conserved cysteine through the conserved F or W. A D gene is named only where the DNA matches it firmly. Expanded clones are given a class, and other clones once, few, many or no size at all.

v_gene: TRBV20-1
j_gene: TRBJ2-7
abundance: many
d_gene: NA
CDR3nt: TGCAGTGCTAGAGATCTGGGGGGAGGGGGTGAGCAGTACTTC
CDR3aa: CSARDLGGGGEQYF

v_gene: TRBV29-1
j_gene: TRBJ2-5
abundance: NA
d_gene: TRBD1
CDR3nt: TGCAGCGTTGAGGATAGACAGGGAGAGACCCAGTACTTC
CDR3aa: CSVEDRQGETQYF

v_gene: TRBV27
j_gene: TRBJ2-7
abundance: many
d_gene: NA
CDR3nt: TGTGCCAGCAGTTTCCTCGGGAGCATAGCCGAGCAGTACTTC
CDR3aa: CASSFLGSIAEQYF

v_gene: TRBV27
j_gene: TRBJ1-2
abundance: many
d_gene: NA
CDR3nt: TGTGCCAGCAGTTTCCTAGACGGGGACTATGGCTACACCTTC
CDR3aa: CASSFLDGDYGYTF

v_gene: TRBV10-2
j_gene: TRBJ2-7
abundance: few
d_gene: NA
CDR3nt: TGCGCCAGCAGTGATCAAGGTAGTGGGTACGAGCAGTACTTC
CDR3aa: CASSDQGSGYEQYF

v_gene: TRBV20-1
j_gene: TRBJ1-5
abundance: many
d_gene: NA
CDR3nt: TGCAGTGCTAGTGGGGCCGGGAGCAATCAGCCCCAGCATTTT
CDR3aa: CSASGAGSNQPQHF

v_gene: TRBV7-9
j_gene: TRBJ1-1
abundance: few
d_gene: NA
CDR3nt: TGTGCCAGCAGCTTAAATCAGGGCACTGAAGCTTTCTTT
CDR3aa: CASSLNQGTEAFF

v_gene: TRBV10-3
j_gene: TRBJ2-7
abundance: few
d_gene: TRBD2
CDR3nt: TGTGCCATCAGTGAGTCGGAGGCGGGAGACTACGAGCAGTACTTC
CDR3aa: CAISESEAGDYEQYF

v_gene: TRBV2
j_gene: TRBJ1-3
abundance: NA
d_gene: NA
CDR3nt: TGTGCCAGCAGCTACAGGAGCTCTGGAAACACCATATATTTT
CDR3aa: CASSYRSSGNTIYF

v_gene: TRBV28
j_gene: TRBJ2-2
abundance: many
d_gene: TRBD1
CDR3nt: TGTGCCAGCAGTCCTGACAGGGCGTGGGCCGGGGAGCTGTTTTTT
CDR3aa: CASSPDRAWAGELFF

v_gene: TRBV2
j_gene: TRBJ2-5
abundance: many
d_gene: NA
CDR3nt: TGTGCCAGCAGACCTCTGGGAGAGACCCAGTACTTC
CDR3aa: CASRPLGETQYF

v_gene: TRBV5-1
j_gene: TRBJ2-5
abundance: few
d_gene: NA
CDR3nt: TGCGCCAGCAGCTTGTTGGGGGGTGCTCAAGAGACCCAGTACTTC
CDR3aa: CASSLLGGAQETQYF

v_gene: TRBV7-2
j_gene: TRBJ2-7
abundance: NA
d_gene: NA
CDR3nt: TGTGCCAGCAGCTTAACGGTTTCCACTTACGAGCAGTACTTC
CDR3aa: CASSLTVSTYEQYF

v_gene: TRBV6-5
j_gene: TRBJ2-7
abundance: NA
d_gene: NA
CDR3nt: TGTGCCAGCAGTTACGGGAGGACTCTGTCCTACGAGCAGTACTTC
CDR3aa: CASSYGRTLSYEQYF

v_gene: TRBV20-1
j_gene: TRBJ2-2
abundance: few
d_gene: NA
CDR3nt: TGCAGTGCTAGAGGAGCCTCTCCAGGCGGGGAGCTGTTTTTT
CDR3aa: CSARGASPGGELFF

v_gene: TRBV27
j_gene: TRBJ1-1
abundance: NA
d_gene: NA
CDR3nt: TGTGCCAGCAACACGGCCGGGACACCAGGGAACACTGAAGCTTTCTTT
CDR3aa: CASNTAGTPGNTEAFF

v_gene: TRBV28
j_gene: TRBJ2-4
abundance: many
d_gene: NA
CDR3nt: TGTGCCAGCAGTCCCATCGGCGGTGCAGGGGCTGTCAAAAACATTCAGTACTTC
CDR3aa: CASSPIGGAGAVKNIQYF

v_gene: TRBV28
j_gene: TRBJ2-7
abundance: many
d_gene: TRBD2
CDR3nt: TGTGCCAGCAGTACACCGGGACTAACCTACGAGCAGTACTTC
CDR3aa: CASSTPGLTYEQYF

v_gene: TRBV6-2/TRBV6-3
j_gene: TRBJ1-5
abundance: many
d_gene: TRBD1
CDR3nt: TGTGCCAGCAGTTACCTAGGACAGGCGGGCCAGGGTCAGCCCCAGCATTTT
CDR3aa: CASSYLGQAGQGQPQHF

v_gene: TRBV6-9
j_gene: TRBJ2-2
abundance: NA
d_gene: NA
CDR3nt: TGTGCCAGCAGTTACCAGCGGAACACCGGGGAGCTGTTTTTT
CDR3aa: CASSYQRNTGELFF

v_gene: TRBV19
j_gene: TRBJ1-5
abundance: NA
d_gene: NA
CDR3nt: TGTGCCAGTAGTATAGATCGGGGGACCAATCAGCCCCAGCATTTT
CDR3aa: CASSIDRGTNQPQHF

v_gene: TRBV6-2/TRBV6-3
j_gene: TRBJ2-7
abundance: NA
d_gene: TRBD1
CDR3nt: TGTGCCAGCAGTACCGGGACAGGGTGGAACGAGCAGTACTTC
CDR3aa: CASSTGTGWNEQYF

v_gene: TRBV7-8
j_gene: TRBJ2-5
abundance: few
d_gene: TRBD1
CDR3nt: TGTGCCAGCAGCTTAACCGACAGGGGTGAGACCCAGTACTTC
CDR3aa: CASSLTDRGETQYF

v_gene: TRBV6-1
j_gene: TRBJ1-5
abundance: NA
d_gene: NA
CDR3nt: TGTGCCAGCCGTTCCCTTGGGGGGGCGAAGAGCAATCAGCCCCAGCATTTT
CDR3aa: CASRSLGGAKSNQPQHF

v_gene: TRBV20-1
j_gene: TRBJ2-2
abundance: many
d_gene: TRBD2
CDR3nt: TGCAGTGCTAGAGATTTTACTAGCGGGAAGGACACCGGGGAGCTGTTTTTT
CDR3aa: CSARDFTSGKDTGELFF

v_gene: TRBV28
j_gene: TRBJ1-2
abundance: many
d_gene: TRBD1
CDR3nt: TGTGCCAGCACCACGGACAGGGAGGATACCTATGGCTACACCTTC
CDR3aa: CASTTDREDTYGYTF

v_gene: TRBV20-1
j_gene: TRBJ2-2
abundance: few
d_gene: NA
CDR3nt: TGCAGTGCTAGGAAGCTGGTAACCGGGGAGCTGTTTTTT
CDR3aa: CSARKLVTGELFF

v_gene: TRBV7-9
j_gene: TRBJ2-6
abundance: NA
d_gene: NA
CDR3nt: TGTGCCAGCAGCTTAGAGTCAGGGTTCGCTGGGGCCAACGTCCTGACTTTC
CDR3aa: CASSLESGFAGANVLTF

v_gene: TRBV27
j_gene: TRBJ2-3
abundance: few
d_gene: TRBD2
CDR3nt: TGTGCCAGCAGTCACCGACTAGCGGGGGGCACAGATACGCAGTATTTT
CDR3aa: CASSHRLAGGTDTQYF

v_gene: TRBV28
j_gene: TRBJ1-2
abundance: many
d_gene: NA
CDR3nt: TGTGCCAGTTTGGGACACTATGGCTACACCTTC
CDR3aa: CASLGHYGYTF

v_gene: TRBV6-2/TRBV6-3
j_gene: TRBJ2-2
abundance: NA
d_gene: NA
CDR3nt: TGTGCCAGCAGTTACTCTTGGGAAGACGCGGACACCGGGGAGCTGTTTTTT
CDR3aa: CASSYSWEDADTGELFF

v_gene: TRBV20-1
j_gene: TRBJ2-1
abundance: NA
d_gene: NA
CDR3nt: TGCAGTGCTCTGGACTGGAGCTCCTACAATGAGCAGTTCTTC
CDR3aa: CSALDWSSYNEQFF

v_gene: TRBV25-1
j_gene: TRBJ2-7
abundance: NA
d_gene: TRBD1
CDR3nt: TGTGCCAGCAGTGAATTGACAGGGGTCGAGCAGTACTTC
CDR3aa: CASSELTGVEQYF

v_gene: TRBV5-6
j_gene: TRBJ2-2
abundance: few
d_gene: NA
CDR3nt: TGTGCCAGCAGCTTCGGGCAGGGCTCCGGGGAGCTGTTTTTT
CDR3aa: CASSFGQGSGELFF

v_gene: TRBV10-3
j_gene: TRBJ1-1
abundance: NA
d_gene: NA
CDR3nt: TGTGCCATCAAATCCGGGGGGGCACTGGGGAACACTGAAGCTTTCTTT
CDR3aa: CAIKSGGALGNTEAFF

v_gene: TRBV20-1
j_gene: TRBJ2-7
abundance: many
d_gene: TRBD2
CDR3nt: TGCAGTGCTAGAGGTGGACTAGCGGGGGTATACGAGCAGTACTTC
CDR3aa: CSARGGLAGVYEQYF

v_gene: TRBV18
j_gene: TRBJ1-1
abundance: NA
d_gene: NA
CDR3nt: TGTGCCAGCTCGCCTACAGGGCGGGAGGACACTGAAGCTTTCTTT
CDR3aa: CASSPTGREDTEAFF

v_gene: TRBV24-1
j_gene: TRBJ2-2
abundance: many
d_gene: TRBD2
CDR3nt: TGTGCCACCAGTGATAGACTAGCAGGCACCGGGGAGCTGTTTTTT
CDR3aa: CATSDRLAGTGELFF

v_gene: TRBV30
j_gene: TRBJ1-1
abundance: many
d_gene: NA
CDR3nt: TGTGCCTGGAGTGTAAGTCCGGGAGACACTGAAGCTTTCTTT
CDR3aa: CAWSVSPGDTEAFF

v_gene: TRBV15
j_gene: TRBJ2-2
abundance: NA
d_gene: NA
CDR3nt: TGTGCCACCAGCAGAGATCTTTCCGGGCCCCTCACCGGGGAGCTGTTTTTT
CDR3aa: CATSRDLSGPLTGELFF

v_gene: TRBV19
j_gene: TRBJ1-4
abundance: NA
d_gene: NA
CDR3nt: TGTGCCAGTAGTATCGGTTGGGCTAATGAAAAACTGTTTTTT
CDR3aa: CASSIGWANEKLFF

v_gene: TRBV9
j_gene: TRBJ2-5
abundance: NA
d_gene: TRBD2
CDR3nt: TGTGCCAGCAGCCCTAGCGGGACACAAGAGACCCAGTACTTC
CDR3aa: CASSPSGTQETQYF

v_gene: TRBV28
j_gene: TRBJ1-2
abundance: NA
d_gene: NA
CDR3nt: TGTGCCAGCAATGGGGGCGGCGTTTGGAATGGCTACACCTTC
CDR3aa: CASNGGGVWNGYTF

v_gene: TRBV7-9
j_gene: TRBJ2-5
abundance: few
d_gene: NA
CDR3nt: TGTGCCAGCAGCCACCGCCGGGACCTACAAGAGACCCAGTACTTC
CDR3aa: CASSHRRDLQETQYF

v_gene: TRBV7-8
j_gene: TRBJ2-5
abundance: NA
d_gene: NA
CDR3nt: TGTGCCAGCAGCCCCATGGGCGGTGGGTTGTACTTC
CDR3aa: CASSPMGGGLYF

v_gene: TRBV11-2
j_gene: TRBJ1-4
abundance: many
d_gene: TRBD1
CDR3nt: TGTGCCAGCAGGCCCGGGACAGGGGGCGCGGTCCATAGTGAAAAACTGTTTTTT
CDR3aa: CASRPGTGGAVHSEKLFF

v_gene: TRBV20-1
j_gene: TRBJ2-5
abundance: NA
d_gene: TRBD2
CDR3nt: TGCAGTGCTAATGTTGGGGGGGGAGAGACCCAGTACTTC
CDR3aa: CSANVGGGETQYF

v_gene: TRBV11-2
j_gene: TRBJ2-1
abundance: NA
d_gene: TRBD2
CDR3nt: TGTGCCAGCAGCCGAGGGGCGGGAGGCTCCTACAATGAGCAGTTCTTC
CDR3aa: CASSRGAGGSYNEQFF

v_gene: TRBV29-1
j_gene: TRBJ1-2
abundance: many
d_gene: NA
CDR3nt: TGCAGCGCCGGAGACAGGTCTAACTATGGCTACACCTTC
CDR3aa: CSAGDRSNYGYTF